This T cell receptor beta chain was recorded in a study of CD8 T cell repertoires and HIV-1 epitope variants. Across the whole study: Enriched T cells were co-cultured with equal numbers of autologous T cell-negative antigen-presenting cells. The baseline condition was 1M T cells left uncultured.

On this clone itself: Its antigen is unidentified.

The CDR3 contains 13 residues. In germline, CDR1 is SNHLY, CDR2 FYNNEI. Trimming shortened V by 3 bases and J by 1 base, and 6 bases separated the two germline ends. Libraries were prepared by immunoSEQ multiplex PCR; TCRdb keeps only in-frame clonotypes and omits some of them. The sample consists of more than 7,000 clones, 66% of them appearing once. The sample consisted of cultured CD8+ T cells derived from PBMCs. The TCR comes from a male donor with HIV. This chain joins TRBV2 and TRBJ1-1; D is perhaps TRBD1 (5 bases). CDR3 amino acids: CASSEGRNTEAFF. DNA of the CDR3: TGTGCCAGCAGTGAGGGGCGGAACACTGAAGCTTTCTTT.